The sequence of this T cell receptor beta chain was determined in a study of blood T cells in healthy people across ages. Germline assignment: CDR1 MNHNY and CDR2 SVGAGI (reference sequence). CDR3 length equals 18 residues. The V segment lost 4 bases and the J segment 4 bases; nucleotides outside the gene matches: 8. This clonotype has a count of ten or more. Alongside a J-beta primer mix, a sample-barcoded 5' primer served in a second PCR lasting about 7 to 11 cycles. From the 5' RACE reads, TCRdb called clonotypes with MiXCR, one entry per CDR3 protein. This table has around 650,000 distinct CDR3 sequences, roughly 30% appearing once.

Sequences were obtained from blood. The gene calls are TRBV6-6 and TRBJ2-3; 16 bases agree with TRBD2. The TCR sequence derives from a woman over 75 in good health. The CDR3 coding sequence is TGTGCCAGCAGTTTCTCGCTGGGACTAGCGGGGGGGTCAGATACGCAGTATTTT. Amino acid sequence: CASSFSLGLAGGSDTQYF.